The 25 T cell receptor beta chains presented below share a single source sample, sequenced in a study of response to subunit inactivated influenza vaccine. MiXCR, run by TCRdb on the RT-PCR reads, gives a single entry per CDR3 protein. The data hold 500,000 to 600,000 distinct CDR3 sequences, with around 15% observed a single time. Material: PBMCs from blood, obtained 11 to 12 days after vaccination. The receptors stem from a man in his forties or fifties who received an inactivated influenza vaccine.

The V gene is TRBV28, the J gene TRBJ2-1; TRBD1 matches at 9 bases. The J segment lost 12 bases and the V segment lost 6 bases, leaving 3 bases of the junction unmatched. The CDR3 spans 11 residues. The germline V gene encodes CDR1 MDHEN and CDR2 SYDVKM. CDR3 DNA: TGTGCCAGCAGGGGACAGGGTGGGCAGTTCTTC. Translated, it gives CASRGQGGQFF.

This clonotype was counted ten times or more. The genes are TRBV27 and TRBJ2-7; tentatively, D is TRBD2 (6 bases). The germline gives CDR1 MNHEY, CDR2 SMNVEV (reference sequence). V was shortened by 10 bases and J by 6 bases, with 19 bases between the two germline ends. The CDR3 is 13 residues long. Here the CDR3 reads CAIRATGSGEQYF. The CDR3 DNA reads as TGTGCCATCAGAGCTACCGGTAGCGGCGAGCAGTACTTC.

The rearrangement joins TRBV9 to TRBJ2-1; 9 bases align to TRBD2. The V gene end was trimmed by 3 bases and the J gene end by 7 bases; junction bases not matched to a gene: 5. Germline values: CDR1 SGDLS, CDR2 YYNGEE. The CDR3 covers 14 residues. As DNA, the CDR3 is TGTGCCAGCAGCGGACGCGGGGGGGAGAATGAGCAGTTCTTC. Translation gives CASSGRGGENEQFF.

This chain uses TRBV7-9 with TRBJ2-1; TRBD1 aligns across 10 bases. This CDR3 spans 15 amino acids. Germline V gene sequence: CDR1 SEHNR, CDR2 FQNEAQ (reference sequence). The V gene end was trimmed by 2 bases and the J gene end by 6 bases; junction bases not matched to a gene: 4. CDR3 residues: CASSLTWDRGNEQFF. The CDR3 DNA reads as TGTGCCAGCAGCTTAACCTGGGACAGGGGCAATGAGCAGTTCTTC. The full variable domain, its missing parts supplied by reference TRBV7-9 and TRBJ2-1, is DTGVSQNPRHKITKRGQNVTFRCDPISEHNRLYWYRQTLGQGPEFLTYFQNEAQLEKSRLLSDRFSAERPKGSFSTLEIQRTEQGDSAMYLCASSLTWDRGNEQFFGPGTRLTVL.

This clonotype has more than one count but fewer than ten. The rearrangement uses TRBV7-2 and TRBJ2-3; either TRBD1 or TRBD2 may supply D (5 bases each). Trimming pared 1 base from V and 4 bases from J, leaving 12 bases between. The germline gives CDR1 SGHTA, CDR2 FQGNSA. The CDR3 covers 15 residues. The CDR3 region is CASSLGRLGADTQYF. As DNA, the CDR3 is TGTGCCAGCAGCTTAGGACGATTGGGGGCAGATACGCAGTATTTT.

This clonotype was found a few times. The rearrangement joins TRBV4-2 to TRBJ2-1; 11 bases map to TRBD2. With 3 bases clipped from V and 9 bases from J, the junction kept 10 bases outside the gene matches. CDR1 is LGHNA and CDR2 is YNFKEQ in the germline V gene. The CDR3 totals 16 residues. The CDR3 DNA reads as TGTGCCAGCAGCCAGATAATAGCGGGGGGGAGCGGTGAGCAGTTCTTC. It codes for CASSQIIAGGSGEQFF.

Only a few counts were recorded for this clonotype. This sequence joins TRBV12-3 or TRBV12-4 and TRBJ2-5; D is uncertain. CDR3 size: 12 residues. V was clipped by 7 bases and J by 7 bases, with 13 bases between them. CDR3 sequence: CASTPISGTQYF. CDR3 sequence (DNA): TGTGCCAGCACCCCAATATCGGGGACCCAGTACTTC.

This clonotype was observed a handful of times. The chain is built from TRBV3-1 and TRBJ1-6; a weak D match, TRBD1 (5 bases). The CDR3 consists of 13 residues. Germline V CDR1 and CDR2: LGHDT, YNNKEL (reference sequence). Trimming took 3 bases from V and 10 from J, leaving 10 bases between them. CDR3 sequence: CASSQGVRSPLHF. The CDR3 coding sequence is TGTGCCAGCAGCCAGGGGGTTCGGTCACCCCTCCACTTT.

This clonotype was recorded many times. The gene calls are TRBV12-3 or TRBV12-4 and TRBJ1-1; D gene uncertain. This CDR3 has 13 residues. V was pared by 1 base and J by 4 bases, with 7 bases between. The CDR3 nucleotides read TGTGCCAGCAGTTTAGGGTGGAGCACTGAAGCTTTCTTT. Amino acids: CASSLGWSTEAFF.

The chain uses TRBV12-3 or TRBV12-4 and TRBJ2-5; D gene unclear. CDR3 length: 14 residues. V was pared by 2 bases and J by 1 base, with 8 bases between. Here the CDR3 DNA reads TGTGCCAGCAGTTTAAATGCCCGCCAAGAGACCCAGTACTTC. It codes for CASSLNARQETQYF.

The chain is built from TRBV28 and TRBJ1-1, with a weak D call TRBD1 (6 bases). Looked up from germline, CDR1 is MDHEN and CDR2 is SYDVKM. The CDR3 covers 12 residues. Trimming took off 3 bases at V and 7 bases at J, with 9 bases between the two ends. The CDR3 DNA sequence: TGTGCCAGCAGTTTTAGGGACAATGAAGCTTTCTTT. It yields the protein CASSFRDNEAFF.

This clonotype was detected ten times or more. The CDR3 loop reads CASSRRGELGLFF. CDR3 sequence (DNA): TGTGCCAGCAGCCGCCGGGGGGAATTGGGACTGTTTTTT. The chain joins TRBV7-8 to TRBJ1-4; tentative D call: TRBD1 (5 bases). Germline V gives CDR1 SGHVS, CDR2 FQNEAQ. The CDR3 contains 13 residues. V was pared by 5 bases and J by 13 bases, with 17 bases between. The variable domain in full, completed from reference TRBV7-8 and TRBJ1-4, reads GAGVSQSPRYKVAKRGQDVALRCDPISGHVSLFWYQQALGQGPEFLTYFQNEAQLDKSGLPSDRFFAERPEGSVSTLKIQRTQQEDSAVYLCASSRRGELGLFFGSGTQLSVL.

This clonotype turned up a few times. The CDR3 region has the DNA TGTGCCACCAGCAGAGATTCCGGGAAAAGGGAGACCCAGTACTTC. This codes for CATSRDSGKRETQYF. The chain couples TRBV15 to TRBJ2-5; TRBD2 is a possible D gene (5 bases). Germline lookup yields CDR1 LNHNV and CDR2 YYDKDF (reference sequence). Between the trimmed V and J ends, which lost 0 bases and 5 bases, there was a span of 13 bases. The CDR3 runs to 15 residues. Combining the CDR3 with reference TRBV15 and TRBJ2-5 gives the whole variable domain DAMVIQNPRYQVTQFGKPVTLSCSQTLNHNVMYWYQQKSSQAPKLLFHYYDKDFNNEADTPDNFQSRRPNTSFCFLDIRSPGLGDTAMYLCATSRDSGKRETQYFGPGTRLLVL.

This clonotype was seen only a few times. V usage is TRBV29-1 and J usage is TRBJ2-3; 7 bases fit TRBD1. From germline, CDR1 is SQVTM and CDR2 ANQGSEA. The CDR3 has 12 residues. V dropped 7 bases and J dropped 4; count of bases not matched to a gene: 5. In nucleotides, the CDR3 is TGCAGCGCCGAGGGGGCAGCAGATACGCAGTATTTT. It translates to CSAEGAADTQYF.

This chain uses TRBV5-5 with TRBJ2-1, with D perhaps given as TRBD1 or TRBD2 (5 bases each). From germline, CDR1 is SGHKS and CDR2 YYEKEE (reference sequence). Trimming removed 2 bases at V and 7 bases at J, with 13 bases between. There are 14 residues in the CDR3. The CDR3 DNA reads as TGTGCCAGCAGCTTTCCGGGGACCACAAATGAGCAGTTCTTC. It specifies CASSFPGTTNEQFF.

The sample holds a few counts of this clonotype. The chain carries TRBV7-2 and TRBJ2-3, with TRBD2 matching over 10 bases. CDR1 SGHTA and CDR2 FQGNSA come from the germline V gene. The CDR3 length is 15 residues. V lost 5 bases, J lost 7 bases, and 9 bases stayed unmatched. CDR3 nucleotides: TGTGCCAGCAGCGTAACCGGGACTAGCGTTTATACGCAGTATTTT. Amino acid sequence: CASSVTGTSVYTQYF.

This clonotype was observed a few times. The chain joins TRBV6-2 or TRBV6-3 to TRBJ1-1; maybe TRBD1 (5 bases). Germline V gene lookup returns CDR1 MNHEY and CDR2 SVGEGT. Trimming pared 2 bases from V and 1 base from J, leaving 11 bases between. The CDR3 has 15 residues. The CDR3 loop reads CASSYLGAPNTEAFF. In DNA form, the CDR3 reads TGTGCCAGCAGTTACCTTGGGGCGCCGAACACTGAAGCTTTCTTT.

This clonotype was counted only a few times. CDR3 DNA: TGCGCCAGCAGCTTGGAACAGCTAATGAACACTGAAGCTTTCTTT. This codes for CASSLEQLMNTEAFF. This chain links TRBV5-1 with TRBJ1-1; D is unresolved. This CDR3 comprises 15 residues. The germline CDR1 and CDR2 sequences are SGHRS and YFSETQ. The ends were cut back, 0 bases at V and 0 bases at J, with 9 bases in the middle.

The rearrangement joins TRBV9 to TRBJ2-3; 7 positions match TRBD2. The germline V gene has CDR1 SGDLS and CDR2 YYNGEE. The CDR3 length is 14 residues. Trimming removed 10 bases from V and 5 bases from J; junction bases left unmatched: 13. CDR3 nucleotides: TGTGCCTCCTCCAGGCGGGAGTCGATAGATACGCAGTATTTT. Protein sequence: CASSRRESIDTQYF.

In this sample, this clonotype turned up a few times. The J gene is TRBJ2-5, the V gene TRBV11-2, with D unclear. CDR1 SGHAT and CDR2 FQNNGV come from the germline V gene. V lost 0 bases and J 5 bases, leaving 10 bases between the germline ends. The CDR3 is 14 residues long. The CDR3 loop is CASSLEGLWETQYF. DNA of the CDR3: TGTGCCAGCAGCTTAGAAGGCCTTTGGGAGACCCAGTACTTC.

This clonotype was picked up a small number of times. The chain links TRBV11-2 to TRBJ2-1; possibly TRBD2 for D (6 bases). CDR1 is SGHAT, CDR2 FQNNGV, per germline. V lost 1 base to trimming and J lost 4 bases, with 17 bases between them. The length of the CDR3 is 17 residues. The CDR3 loop reads CASSLVSGGPIYNEQFF. The CDR3 DNA reads TGTGCCAGCAGCTTAGTTTCCGGGGGTCCGATTTACAATGAGCAGTTCTTC.

This clonotype was picked up a small number of times. V and J are TRBV20-1 and TRBJ2-7; the match to TRBD2 covers 15 bases. Germline CDR1 and CDR2: DFQATT and SNEGSKA (reference sequence). CDR3 length: 16 amino acids. Unmatched junction bases numbered 9, after V lost 3 bases and J lost 6 bases. Written as DNA, the CDR3 is TGCAGTGCTAGGGGACTAGCGGGGGGCCTCCGAGGCGAGCAGTACTTC. Protein sequence: CSARGLAGGLRGEQYF.

This clonotype was found a few times. This sequence joins TRBV28 and TRBJ1-1, with 7 bases aligning to TRBD1. Trimming at V came to 6 bases and at J to 11 bases, leaving 15 bases not matched to a gene. CDR1 and CDR2 (germline): MDHEN, SYDVKM. This CDR3 is 14 amino acids long. For the CDR3, the DNA is TGTGCCAGCAGACTCAGCGGAGCCTACAGGGGCGCTTTCTTT. Translation: CASRLSGAYRGAFF. Together with reference TRBV28 and TRBJ1-1, the CDR3 gives the full variable domain: DVKVTQSSRYLVKRTGEKVFLECVQDMDHENMFWYRQDPGLGLRLIYFSYDVKMKEKGDIPEGYSVSREKKERFSLILESASTNQTSMYLCASRLSGAYRGAFFGQGTRLTVV.

The CDR3 loop reads CATSRRLAGGFGETQYF. The DNA of the CDR3 is TGTGCCACCAGCCGAAGACTAGCGGGGGGTTTTGGCGAGACCCAGTACTTC. The V and J genes are TRBV15 and TRBJ2-5; 13 bases are shared with TRBD2. Losses at the gene ends were 5 bases for V and 5 bases for J; bases not matched to a gene: 11. From germline, CDR1 is LNHNV and CDR2 YYDKDF (reference sequence). CDR3 length: 17 amino acids.

J is TRBJ2-3 and V is TRBV11-2, with 9 bases matching TRBD2. The length of the CDR3 is 17 residues. V lost 0 bases to trimming and J lost 3 bases; unmatched junction nucleotides: 7. Germline-derived CDR1 and CDR2 are SGHAT and FQNNGV. The CDR3 DNA follows: TGTGCCAGCAGCTTAGATCGGCGGGGGGGTATTACAGATACGCAGTATTTT. This sequence encodes CASSLDRRGGITDTQYF.